Listed below are T cell receptor beta chains from one sample, sequenced in a study of T-cell reconstitution after alpha-beta-depleted transplantation in children. TCRdb ran MiXCR on the PCR reads and lists one entry per CDR3 protein. The table has some 600,000 distinct CDR3 sequences, around 13% seen once. The sample in question was PBMCs, mostly from graft donor cells, obtained 360 days after TCRalphabeta/CD19-depleted stem cell transplant. The receptors were gathered from a male patient aged 10 to 17 who had a stem cell transplant for acute myeloid leukemia, so the T cells may come from the graft donor. Each CDR3 is given with its conserved first and last residue. The order of the fields is CDR3 protein, CDR3 DNA, V gene, J gene, clone size, D gene. D genes are given only for firm matches. Clone size is stated in some rows and not others, as once, few, many or a class when expanded.

cdr3_aa: CSVCLAGRDNEQFF
cdr3_nt: TGCAGCGTCTGTCTAGCGGGGCGAGACAATGAGCAGTTCTTC
v_call: TRBV29-1
j_call: TRBJ2-1
clone_size: few
d_call: TRBD2

cdr3_aa: CASSFVGSGRFAADTQYF
cdr3_nt: TGTGCCAGCAGTTTCGTGGGTAGCGGGAGATTTGCCGCGGATACGCAGTATTTT
v_call: TRBV27
j_call: TRBJ2-3
clone_size: NA
d_call: TRBD2

cdr3_aa: CSVEWGLAVTDTQYF
cdr3_nt: TGCAGCGTTGAATGGGGACTAGCAGTCACAGATACGCAGTATTTT
v_call: TRBV29-1
j_call: TRBJ2-3
clone_size: many
d_call: TRBD2

cdr3_aa: CASSRSRWPEEKLFF
cdr3_nt: TGTGCCAGCAGCCGCTCAAGGTGGCCCGAGGAAAAACTGTTTTTT
v_call: TRBV14
j_call: TRBJ1-4
clone_size: many
d_call: NA

cdr3_aa: CASSLTGTSGRASPSDEQYF
cdr3_nt: TGCGCCAGCAGCTTGACCGGGACTAGCGGGAGGGCCTCTCCCTCGGATGAGCAGTACTTC
v_call: TRBV5-1
j_call: TRBJ2-7
clone_size: NA
d_call: TRBD2

cdr3_aa: CASSTTSGPFQAQYF
cdr3_nt: TGTGCCAGCAGCACGACTAGCGGGCCTTTCCAGGCGCAGTATTTT
v_call: TRBV14
j_call: TRBJ2-3
clone_size: many
d_call: TRBD2

cdr3_aa: CAISETSGSTDTQYF
cdr3_nt: TGTGCCATCTCGGAGACTAGCGGTAGCACAGATACGCAGTATTTT
v_call: TRBV10-3
j_call: TRBJ2-3
clone_size: NA
d_call: TRBD2

cdr3_aa: CASSLRRDTPSEQYF
cdr3_nt: TGTGCCAGCAGTCTACGGCGGGACACCCCTAGTGAGCAGTACTTC
v_call: TRBV27
j_call: TRBJ2-7
clone_size: NA
d_call: NA

cdr3_aa: CASSISVYGYTF
cdr3_nt: TGTGCCAGTAGTATATCCGTCTATGGCTACACCTTC
v_call: TRBV19
j_call: TRBJ1-2
clone_size: many
d_call: NA

cdr3_aa: CASSLGTLFYEQYF
cdr3_nt: TGTGCCAGCAGCTTAGGGACTCTTTTTTACGAGCAGTACTTC
v_call: TRBV7-6
j_call: TRBJ2-7
clone_size: NA
d_call: NA

cdr3_aa: CASSRWGQNTDTQYF
cdr3_nt: TGTGCCAGCAGCCGATGGGGACAGAACACAGATACGCAGTATTTT
v_call: TRBV7-3
j_call: TRBJ2-3
clone_size: NA
d_call: TRBD1

cdr3_aa: CSARPAVRKTSYEQYF
cdr3_nt: TGCAGTGCTAGACCGGCCGTCAGGAAAACCTCCTACGAGCAGTACTTC
v_call: TRBV20-1
j_call: TRBJ2-7
clone_size: few
d_call: NA

cdr3_aa: CSARGEYSGNTIYF
cdr3_nt: TGCAGTGCTAGAGGTGAATACTCTGGAAACACCATATATTTT
v_call: TRBV20-1
j_call: TRBJ1-3
clone_size: few
d_call: NA

cdr3_aa: CSVSGPFAGELFF
cdr3_nt: TGCAGCGTTTCCGGGCCATTCGCCGGGGAGCTGTTTTTT
v_call: TRBV29-1
j_call: TRBJ2-2
clone_size: few
d_call: NA

cdr3_aa: CASLGGLRESSYNEQFF
cdr3_nt: TGTGCCAGCCTCGGAGGGTTGCGGGAAAGCTCCTACAATGAGCAGTTCTTC
v_call: TRBV6-2/TRBV6-3
j_call: TRBJ2-1
clone_size: few
d_call: NA

cdr3_aa: CASSRRTGYYNEQFF
cdr3_nt: TGTGCCAGCAGCCGCCGGACAGGGTACTACAATGAGCAGTTCTTC
v_call: TRBV7-8
j_call: TRBJ2-1
clone_size: NA
d_call: TRBD1

cdr3_aa: CASSLGDPGTYEQYF
cdr3_nt: TGTGCCAGCAGCCTAGGGGACCCGGGGACTTACGAGCAGTACTTC
v_call: TRBV7-2
j_call: TRBJ2-7
clone_size: many
d_call: NA

cdr3_aa: CASSPWGGISYEQYF
cdr3_nt: TGTGCCAGCAGCCCCTGGGGGGGAATTTCCTACGAGCAGTACTTC
v_call: TRBV7-2
j_call: TRBJ2-7
clone_size: NA
d_call: TRBD2

cdr3_aa: CASKEGVMNTEAFF
cdr3_nt: TGCGCCAGCAAAGAGGGCGTCATGAACACTGAAGCTTTCTTT
v_call: TRBV10-2
j_call: TRBJ1-1
clone_size: few
d_call: NA

cdr3_aa: CASSSSGTSAYNEQFF
cdr3_nt: TGTGCCAGCAGCTCCTCCGGGACTAGCGCATACAATGAGCAGTTCTTC
v_call: TRBV7-3
j_call: TRBJ2-1
clone_size: NA
d_call: TRBD2

cdr3_aa: CASSWRVGAPGAAALDTQYF
cdr3_nt: TGTGCCAGCAGCTGGAGAGTGGGGGCGCCAGGGGCGGCAGCGTTGGATACGCAGTATTTT
v_call: TRBV11-2
j_call: TRBJ2-3
clone_size: NA
d_call: NA

cdr3_aa: CASSHDVADTQYF
cdr3_nt: TGTGCCAGCAGTCACGACGTTGCAGATACGCAGTATTTT
v_call: TRBV12-3/TRBV12-4
j_call: TRBJ2-3
clone_size: many
d_call: NA

cdr3_aa: CASSQDESTVREQFF
cdr3_nt: TGTGCCAGCAGCCAAGACGAGAGTACAGTTCGCGAGCAGTTCTTC
v_call: TRBV4-2
j_call: TRBJ2-1
clone_size: many
d_call: NA

cdr3_aa: CASARQGPYNEQFF
cdr3_nt: TGTGCCAGCGCCCGACAGGGCCCCTACAATGAGCAGTTCTTC
v_call: TRBV6-5
j_call: TRBJ2-1
clone_size: many
d_call: TRBD1

cdr3_aa: CASSSMLRFGSDYGYTF
cdr3_nt: TGTGCCAGCAGCTCTATGCTCAGGTTCGGGAGTGACTATGGCTACACCTTC
v_call: TRBV7-9
j_call: TRBJ1-2
clone_size: NA
d_call: NA

cdr3_aa: CSAFSGRSRETQYF
cdr3_nt: TGCAGTGCTTTTAGCGGGAGATCTAGGGAGACCCAGTACTTC
v_call: TRBV20-1
j_call: TRBJ2-5
clone_size: few
d_call: TRBD2

cdr3_aa: CAIRQDNSPLHF
cdr3_nt: TGTGCCATCAGACAAGATAATTCACCCCTCCACTTT
v_call: TRBV10-3
j_call: TRBJ1-6
clone_size: few
d_call: NA

cdr3_aa: CASSALTGVPNENYEQYF
cdr3_nt: TGTGCCAGCAGCGCCCTTACAGGAGTGCCCAACGAGAACTACGAGCAGTACTTC
v_call: TRBV7-3
j_call: TRBJ2-7
clone_size: NA
d_call: NA

cdr3_aa: CASSLAAAVEAFF
cdr3_nt: TGTGCCAGCAGCTTAGCGGCGGCAGTTGAAGCTTTCTTT
v_call: TRBV7-2
j_call: TRBJ1-1
clone_size: NA
d_call: NA

cdr3_aa: CASSLRSDEQYF
cdr3_nt: TGTGCCAGCAGCTTACGAAGCGACGAGCAGTACTTC
v_call: TRBV7-9
j_call: TRBJ2-7
clone_size: NA
d_call: NA

cdr3_aa: CSVLESSYEQYF
cdr3_nt: TGCAGCGTCTTAGAGAGCTCCTACGAGCAGTACTTC
v_call: TRBV29-1
j_call: TRBJ2-7
clone_size: NA
d_call: NA

cdr3_aa: CASSLPSQAIQPQHF
cdr3_nt: TGTGCCAGCAGTTTACCTAGTCAGGCCATTCAGCCCCAGCATTTT
v_call: TRBV28
j_call: TRBJ1-5
clone_size: many
d_call: NA

cdr3_aa: CASSYSRGVQPQHF
cdr3_nt: TGTGCCAGCAGTTACTCGAGGGGGGTGCAGCCCCAGCATTTT
v_call: TRBV6-2/TRBV6-3
j_call: TRBJ1-5
clone_size: NA
d_call: NA

cdr3_aa: CASSEISGSKAFF
cdr3_nt: TGTGCCAGCAGTGAAATATCGGGGAGCAAAGCTTTCTTT
v_call: TRBV25-1
j_call: TRBJ1-1
clone_size: few
d_call: NA

cdr3_aa: CSVVGDWGRQETQYF
cdr3_nt: TGCAGCGTTGTGGGGGACTGGGGGCGCCAAGAGACCCAGTACTTC
v_call: TRBV29-1
j_call: TRBJ2-5
clone_size: NA
d_call: NA